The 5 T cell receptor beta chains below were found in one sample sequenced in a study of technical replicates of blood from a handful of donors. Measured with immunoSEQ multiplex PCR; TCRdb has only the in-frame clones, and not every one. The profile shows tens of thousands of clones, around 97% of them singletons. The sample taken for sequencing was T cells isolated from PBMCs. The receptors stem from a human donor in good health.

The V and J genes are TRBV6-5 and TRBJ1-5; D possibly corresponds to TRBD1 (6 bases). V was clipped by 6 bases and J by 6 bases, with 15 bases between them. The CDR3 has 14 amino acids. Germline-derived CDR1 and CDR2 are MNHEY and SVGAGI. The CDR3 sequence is CASSTTGTGQPQHF. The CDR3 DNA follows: TGTGCCAGCAGCACCACAGGGACGGGTCAGCCCCAGCATTTT.

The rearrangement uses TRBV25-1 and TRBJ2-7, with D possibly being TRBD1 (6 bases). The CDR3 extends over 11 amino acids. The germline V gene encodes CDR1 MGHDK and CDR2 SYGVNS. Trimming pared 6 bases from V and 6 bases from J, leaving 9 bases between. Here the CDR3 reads CASRTGSEQYF. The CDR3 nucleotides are TGTGCCAGCAGGACAGGTTCCGAGCAGTACTTC.

The CDR3, as DNA: TGTGCCAGCAGTTATGCGGGAACGGGCACAGATACGCAGTATTTT. This gives the protein CASSYAGTGTDTQYF. The chain joins TRBV6-5 to TRBJ2-3, with a possible D match to TRBD2 (6 bases). Trimming stripped 3 bases from V and 1 base from J, with 11 bases between. Per the germline V gene, CDR1 is MNHEY and CDR2 is SVGAGI. The CDR3 has 15 amino acids.

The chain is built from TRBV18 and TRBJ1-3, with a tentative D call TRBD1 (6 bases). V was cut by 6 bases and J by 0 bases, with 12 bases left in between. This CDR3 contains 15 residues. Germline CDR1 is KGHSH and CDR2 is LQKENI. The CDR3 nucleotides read TGTGCCAGCTCTAGATCAGGGGACTCTGGAAACACCATATATTTT. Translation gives CASSRSGDSGNTIYF.

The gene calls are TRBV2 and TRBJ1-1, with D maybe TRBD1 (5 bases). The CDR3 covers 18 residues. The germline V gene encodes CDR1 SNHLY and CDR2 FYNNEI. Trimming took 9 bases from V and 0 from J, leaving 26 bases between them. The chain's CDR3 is CAREQEGSRNLLNTEAFF. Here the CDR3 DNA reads TGTGCCAGAGAGCAGGAGGGGTCGAGAAACCTATTGAACACTGAAGCTTTCTTT. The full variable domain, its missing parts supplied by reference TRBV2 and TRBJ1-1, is EPEVTQTPSHQVTQMGQEVILRCVPISNHLYFYWYRQILGQKVEFLVSFYNNEISEKSEIFDDQFSVERPDGSNFTLKIRSTKLEDSAMYFCAREQEGSRNLLNTEAFFGQGTRLTVV.